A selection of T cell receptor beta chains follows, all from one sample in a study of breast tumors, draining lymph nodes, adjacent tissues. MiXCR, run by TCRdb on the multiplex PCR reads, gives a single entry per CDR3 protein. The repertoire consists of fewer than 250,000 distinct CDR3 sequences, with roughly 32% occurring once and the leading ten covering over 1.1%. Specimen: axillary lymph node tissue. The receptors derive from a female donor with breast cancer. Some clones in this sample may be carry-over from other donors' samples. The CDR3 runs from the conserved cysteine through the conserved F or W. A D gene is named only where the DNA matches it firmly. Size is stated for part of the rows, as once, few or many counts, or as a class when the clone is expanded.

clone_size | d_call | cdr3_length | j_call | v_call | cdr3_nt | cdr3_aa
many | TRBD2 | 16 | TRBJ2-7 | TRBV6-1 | TGTGCCAGCAGTGAAGCGGGGGGACTAGGAGACTACGAGCAGTACTTC | CASSEAGGLGDYEQYF
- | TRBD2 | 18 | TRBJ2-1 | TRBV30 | TGTGCCTGGAGTAGAAGCGGGAGGGCCGGGGGGGGCTACAAGGAGCAGTTCTTC | CAWSRSGRAGGGYKEQFF
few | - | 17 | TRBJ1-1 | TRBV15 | TGTGCCACCAGCAAAGGATCGGTCAGGGGTTCAAACACTGAAGCTTTCTTT | CATSKGSVRGSNTEAFF
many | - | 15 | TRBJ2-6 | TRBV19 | TGTGCCAGTAGTATTAAGACGACTGGGGCCAACGTCCTGACTTTC | CASSIKTTGANVLTF
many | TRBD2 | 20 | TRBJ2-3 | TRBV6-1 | TGTGCCAGCAGTGATGGGGGTGAAGGGTGGCGGGAGGTAGGGACAGATACGCAGTATTTT | CASSDGGEGWREVGTDTQYF
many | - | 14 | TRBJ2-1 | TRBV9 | TGTGCCAGCAGCGCGTATGAAGGGCCCCCTGAGCAGTTCTTC | CASSAYEGPPEQFF
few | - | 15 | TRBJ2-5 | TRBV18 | TGTGCCAGCTCACCCCCTGGGACCTACCAAGAGGCCCAGTACTTC | CASSPPGTYQEAQYF
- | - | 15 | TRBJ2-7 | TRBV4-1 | TGCGCCAGCAGCCGAGTACAGGGTTGGTACTACGAGCAGTACTTC | CASSRVQGWYYEQYF
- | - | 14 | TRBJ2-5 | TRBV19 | TGTGCCAGTAGTATAGGCGGTCCGGTGGAGACCCAGTACTTC | CASSIGGPVETQYF
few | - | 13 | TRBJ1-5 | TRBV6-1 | TGTGCCAGCAGTGAATCGATGGGACAGCCCCAGCATTTT | CASSESMGQPQHF
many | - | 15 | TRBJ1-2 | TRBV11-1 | TGTGCCAGCAGCACGATGCCTACAGGGTTGGGAGGCTACACCTTC | CASSTMPTGLGGYTF
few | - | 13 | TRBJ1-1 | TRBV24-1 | TGTGCCACCAGTGACGGGGGCCGAACTGAAGCTTTCTTT | CATSDGGRTEAFF
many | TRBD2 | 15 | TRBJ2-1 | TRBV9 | TGTGCCAGCAGCGGCCCCGGGACTAGCGGGAGGGAGCAGTTCTTC | CASSGPGTSGREQFF
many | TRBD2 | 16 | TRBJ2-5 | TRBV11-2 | TGTGCCAGCACTCCCGGGACTAGCGGATTGGGGGAGACCCAGTACTTC | CASTPGTSGLGETQYF
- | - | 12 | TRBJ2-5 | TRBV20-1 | TGCAGTGTCCAGGCGTACCAAGAGACCCAGTACTTC | CSVQAYQETQYF
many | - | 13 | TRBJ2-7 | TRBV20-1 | TGCAGTGCAAGGAGCAGGCGTTTCTACGAGCAGTACTTC | CSARSRRFYEQYF
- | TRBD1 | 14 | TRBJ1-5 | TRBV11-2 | TGTGCCAGCAGCTTGGGACAGGGGGGACAGCCCCAGCATTTT | CASSLGQGGQPQHF
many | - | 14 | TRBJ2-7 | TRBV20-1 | TGCAGTGCTGAGACGGGAGAGGAGTTATACGAGCAGTACTTC | CSAETGEELYEQYF
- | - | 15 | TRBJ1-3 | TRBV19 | TGTGCCAGTAGTCAAAACGACATCTACGGAAACACCACATGTTTT | CASSQNDIYGNTTCF
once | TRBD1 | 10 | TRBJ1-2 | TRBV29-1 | TGCAGCGGACAGGGCTATGGCTACACCTTC | CSGQGYGYTF
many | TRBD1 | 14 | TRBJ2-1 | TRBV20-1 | TGCAGTGCTAGCGGGACAGGATCGTACAATGAGCAGTTCTTC | CSASGTGSYNEQFF
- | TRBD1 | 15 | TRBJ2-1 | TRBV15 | TGTGCCACCAGCAGAGGCGGGACAGGGGACAATGAGCAGTTCTTT | CATSRGGTGDNEQFF
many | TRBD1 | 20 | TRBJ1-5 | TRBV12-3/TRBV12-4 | TGTGCCAGCAGTTTCGGCGGTTACGGGACAGGCGGCTATAGCAATCAGCCCCAGCATTTT | CASSFGGYGTGGYSNQPQHF
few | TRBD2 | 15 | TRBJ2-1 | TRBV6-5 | TGTGCCAGCAGCAGGACTAGCGGGACATACAATGAGCGGTTCTTC | CASSRTSGTYNERFF
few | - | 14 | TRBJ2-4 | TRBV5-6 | TGTGCCAGCAGCCGGAGGGGGGCCAAAAACATTCAGTACTTC | CASSRRGAKNIQYF
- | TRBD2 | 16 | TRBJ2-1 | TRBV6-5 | TGTGCCAGCAGTCATCGCGGGAGGGGCCCCTACAATGAGCAGTTCTTC | CASSHRGRGPYNEQFF
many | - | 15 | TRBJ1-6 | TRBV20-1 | TGCAGTGCTAGATGGGGTGGGGTTTATAATTCACCCCTCCACTTT | CSARWGGVYNSPLHF
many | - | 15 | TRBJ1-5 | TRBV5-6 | TGTGCCAGCAGCTTGGCCGGGGCCCGGAATCAGCCCCAGCATTTT | CASSLAGARNQPQHF
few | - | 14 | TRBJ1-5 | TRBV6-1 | TGTGCCAGCGGCGGCGTGGGGGGGTCGGAGCCCCAGCATTTT | CASGGVGGSEPQHF
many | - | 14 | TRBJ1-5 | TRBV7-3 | TGTGCCAGCAGCTTTACAGGGACCTATCAGCCCCAGCATTTT | CASSFTGTYQPQHF
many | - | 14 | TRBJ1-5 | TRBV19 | TGTGCCAGTAGTGCCGGGTCCCTCAATCAGCCCCAGCATTTT | CASSAGSLNQPQHF
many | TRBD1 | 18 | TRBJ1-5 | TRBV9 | TGTGCCAGCCGGAGCCACCCGGAAACAGGGGATAGCAATCAGCCCCAGCATTTT | CASRSHPETGDSNQPQHF
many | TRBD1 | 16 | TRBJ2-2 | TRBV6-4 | TGTGCCAGCAGTGACCCAATGGGACAGCGCACCGGGGAGCTGTTTTTT | CASSDPMGQRTGELFF
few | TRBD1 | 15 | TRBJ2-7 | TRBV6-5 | TGTGCCAGCAGCCCGCCAAGGACAGGGGGCGGCGAGCAGTACTTC | CASSPPRTGGGEQYF
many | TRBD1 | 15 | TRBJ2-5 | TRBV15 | TGTGCCACCAGCGTAAACCGGGACAGGGTGGAGACCCAGTACTTC | CATSVNRDRVETQYF
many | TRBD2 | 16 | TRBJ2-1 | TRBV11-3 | TGTGCCAGCAGCTTAGTTCTAGCGGGAGGGTACAATGAGCAGTTCTTC | CASSLVLAGGYNEQFF
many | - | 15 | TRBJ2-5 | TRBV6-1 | TGTGCCAGCAGGAATTCACCGGGACCGGGAGAGACCCAGTACTTC | CASRNSPGPGETQYF
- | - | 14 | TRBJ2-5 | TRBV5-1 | TGCGCCAGCAGCTTCGGCACAGGCGCTGAGACCCAGTACTTC | CASSFGTGAETQYF
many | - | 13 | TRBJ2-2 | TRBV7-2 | TGTGCCAGCAGCTCCCGACTAGCCGGGGAGCTGTTTTTT | CASSSRLAGELFF
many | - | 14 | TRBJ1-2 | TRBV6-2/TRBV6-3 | TGTGCCAGCAGTTATCAGGGGTCCGACTATGGCTACACCTTC | CASSYQGSDYGYTF
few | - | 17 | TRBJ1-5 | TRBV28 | TGTGCCAGCAGTTTGAGACCGACACGGTATAGCAATCAGCCCCAGCATTTT | CASSLRPTRYSNQPQHF
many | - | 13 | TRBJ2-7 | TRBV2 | TGTGCCAGCAAGGTCCAGGGACCCTACGAGCAGTACTTC | CASKVQGPYEQYF
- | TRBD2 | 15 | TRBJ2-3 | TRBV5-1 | TGCGCCAGCTGCAGGACTAGCGGGAGAACAGATACGCAGTATTTT | CASCRTSGRTDTQYF
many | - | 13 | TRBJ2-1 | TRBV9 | TGTGCCAGCAGCTCCCCACTCAACAATGAGCAGTTCTTC | CASSSPLNNEQFF
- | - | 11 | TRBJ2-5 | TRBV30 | TGTACCTGGAGGGCGGTAGAGACCCAGTACTTC | CTWRAVETQYF
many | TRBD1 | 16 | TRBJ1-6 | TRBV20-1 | TGCAGTGCTAGCTCTATTAGGACAGGGGCAAATTCACCCCTCCACTTT | CSASSIRTGANSPLHF
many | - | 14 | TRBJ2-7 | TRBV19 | TGTGCCAGTACCCAGGGGGGGGGGGCCTACGAGCAGTACTTC | CASTQGGGAYEQYF
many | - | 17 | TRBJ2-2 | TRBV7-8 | TGTGCCAGCAGCTCCCGGCGAGGCGGATGGAGCACCGGGGAGCTGTTTTTT | CASSSRRGGWSTGELFF
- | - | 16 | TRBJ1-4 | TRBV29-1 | TGCAGCGCGAGGGGGGCGTACCTGGCAACTAATGAAAAACTGTTTTTT | CSARGAYLATNEKLFF